This passage covers 8 T cell receptor beta chains from one sample sequenced in a study of post-analysis software for immune sequencing data. The TCR beta cDNA libraries carried unique molecular identifiers. TCRdb independently ran MiXCR on the PCR reads; one entry per CDR3 protein. The sample includes roughly 200,000 distinct CDR3 sequences, approximately 28% seen only once; the top ten take roughly 3.5%. General study results and limits: A few TRBV segments (TRBV5-6, TRBV5-1 and TRBV20-1 among them) occurred more frequently in patients than in controls.

These receptors' targets are unknown. Sequences were obtained from blood. These receptors all come from a girl under 18 with multiple sclerosis.

As regards this clonotype: At one end the junction does not follow the germline gene, possibly because of a read error. The chain joins TRBV5-1 to TRBJ2-3; 7 nucleotides agree with TRBD2. Germline V lookup: CDR1 SGHRS, CDR2 YFSETQ. The CDR3 is made up of 15 amino acids. CDR3 residues: CASTGSASGTDTKYF. The DNA for the CDR3 is TGCGCCAGCACTGGTTCGGCTAGCGGCACAGATACGAAGTATTTT.

A few counts support this clonotype. The chain couples TRBV11-1 to TRBJ2-3; no clear D gene. V was shortened by 5 bases and J by 0 bases, with 12 bases between the two germline ends. This CDR3 has 15 residues. CDR1 is SGHAT and CDR2 is FQDESV in the germline V gene (reference sequence). In nucleotides, the CDR3 is TGTGCCAGCAGCCACCAGACCAAGAGCACAGATACGCAGTATTTT. This gives the protein CASSHQTKSTDTQYF.

This clonotype has at least ten counts. The rearrangement uses TRBV29-1 and TRBJ2-1, with D perhaps TRBD1 or TRBD2 (5 bases each). Per germline, CDR1 SQVTM and CDR2 ANQGSEA. CDR3 length: 15 amino acids. Trimming took 4 bases from V and 0 from J, leaving 13 bases between them. The CDR3 sequence: CSVGRGPSSYNEQFF. CDR3 bases: TGCAGCGTTGGCCGGGGCCCGAGCTCCTACAATGAGCAGTTCTTC.

This clonotype was counted ten times or more. V is TRBV29-1 and J is TRBJ1-1; D is undetermined. This CDR3 contains 10 residues. CDR1 is SQVTM, CDR2 ANQGSEA, per germline. Trimming shortened V by 6 bases and J by 10 bases, and 12 bases separated the two germline ends. The CDR3 here is CSVVAGRAFF. For the CDR3, the DNA is TGCAGCGTCGTCGCTGGGAGAGCTTTCTTT.

This clonotype has ten or more counts. V gene TRBV29-1 combines with J gene TRBJ2-1; possibly TRBD2 for D (6 bases). Trimming cost V 2 bases and J 7 bases, with 15 bases left between them. CDR3 size: 14 residues. The V gene's germline CDR1 is SQVTM and CDR2 ANQGSEA. The chain's CDR3 is CSVERSGLANEQFF. The CDR3, as DNA: TGCAGCGTTGAACGGAGCGGGCTAGCAAATGAGCAGTTCTTC.

A note on this clonotype: Germline is not matched at one junction end, which may reflect a read error. V usage is TRBV20-1 and J usage is TRBJ1-2; weak D call: TRBD1 (5 bases). The length of the CDR3 is 13 residues. Germline V gene data show CDR1 as DFQATT and CDR2 as SNEGSKA (reference sequence). This CDR3 is CSTRSPRDGGYTF. The CDR3, as DNA: TGCAGTACTAGAAGCCCCAGGGACGGTGGCTACACCTTC.

This chain uses TRBV20-1 with TRBJ2-5, with D possibly TRBD1 on 6 matching bases. This CDR3 region has 15 residues. Trimming cost V 0 bases and J 0 bases, with 11 bases left between them. Germline V gene data show CDR1 as DFQATT and CDR2 as SNEGSKA (reference sequence). The CDR3 loop is CSARDGRGDQETQYF. CDR3 bases: TGCAGTGCTAGAGATGGCAGGGGTGACCAAGAGACCCAGTACTTC.

The chain recombines TRBV15 with TRBJ2-5, with 7 positions matching TRBD1. The J call may be faulty, since TRBJ2-7 better matches the DNA end. CDR1 and CDR2 from the germline V gene are LNHNV and YYDKDF (reference sequence). This CDR3 spans 16 amino acids. The DNA of the CDR3 is TGTGCCACCAGCAGAGAGGGTGTGGACAGGTCCTACGAGCAGTACTTC. Amino acid sequence: CATSREGVDRSYEQYF.